A single sample gave rise to the 3 T cell receptor beta chains below, sequenced in a study of T cell repertoires in cytomegalovirus infection. TCRdb recomputed calls from the reads with MiXCR, one row per CDR3 protein. The sample holds approximately 750,000 distinct CDR3 sequences, less than 40% seen once. The sample consisted of PBMCs. All receptors derive from a human donor in good health (CMV status not recorded). Some clones in this sample may be carry-over from other donors' samples.

This chain joins TRBV2 and TRBJ1-6; the match to TRBD1 covers 8 bases. Losses at the gene ends were 7 bases for V and 10 bases for J; bases not matched to a gene: 6. There are 13 residues in the CDR3. CDR1 and CDR2 from the germline V gene are SNHLY and FYNNEI. CDR3 sequence: CASTDRAYSPLHF. DNA of the CDR3: TGTGCCAGCACGGACAGGGCTTACTCACCCCTCCACTTT.

This clonotype was detected only a few times. This chain joins TRBV5-6 and TRBJ2-5; 10 bases agree with TRBD1. V lost 1 base, J lost 0 bases, and 3 bases stayed unmatched. The CDR3 is made up of 16 amino acids. The V gene's germline CDR1 is SGHDT and CDR2 YYEEEE. The CDR3 is CASSLQGQGNQETQYF. In DNA, the CDR3 is TGTGCCAGCAGCTTGCAGGGACAGGGGAACCAAGAGACCCAGTACTTC.

This clonotype showed up just a few times. V is TRBV19 and J is TRBJ2-1; D perhaps matches TRBD1 (6 bases). There are 15 residues in the CDR3. Deletions cut 3 bases from V and 1 base from J, with 10 bases between. CDR1 is LNHDA and CDR2 is SQIVND in the germline V gene (reference sequence). CDR3 DNA sequence: TGTGCCAGTAGTATCGGGACACCGTCCTACAATGAGCAGTTCTTC. This encodes CASSIGTPSYNEQFF.